Listed here are 31 T cell receptor beta chains from one sample, sequenced in a study of CD8 T cell repertoires and HIV-1 epitope variants. Profiled with immunoSEQ multiplex PCR; TCRdb holds only in-frame clones, not every one. The sample shows roughly 100,000 clones, almost 75% of them seen only once. The sequenced sample consisted of uncultured baseline CD8+ T cells from peripheral blood mononuclear cells (PBMCs). The source is a male donor with HIV.

The rearrangement links TRBV6-5 to TRBJ2-3; 10 bases align to TRBD1. Per the germline V gene, CDR1 is MNHEY and CDR2 is SVGAGI. This CDR3 has 15 residues. The V and J ends lost 6 bases and 4 bases, in that order; junction bases with no gene match: 7. CDR3: CASSQDRGAADTQYF. Written as DNA, the CDR3 is TGTGCCAGCAGCCAGGACAGGGGGGCGGCAGATACGCAGTATTTT.

The chain links TRBV19 to TRBJ1-5; D call uncertain. The V gene lost 5 bases and the J gene lost 4 bases, with 12 bases spanning the gap. The germline CDR1 and CDR2 sequences are LNHDA and SQIVND (reference sequence). This CDR3 has 14 amino acids. The CDR3 loop is CASSLTAGNQPQHF. The CDR3 nucleotides read TGTGCCAGTAGTCTAACGGCCGGAAATCAGCCCCAGCATTTT. Full variable domain (rest looked up from reference TRBV19 and TRBJ1-5): DGGITQSPKYLFRKEGQNVTLSCEQNLNHDAMYWYRQDPGQGLRLIYYSQIVNDFQKGDIAEGYSVSREKKESFPLTVTSAQKNPTAFYLCASSLTAGNQPQHFGDGTRLSIL.

There are a few counts of this clone. The chain has TRBV12-2 and TRBJ2-7; TRBD2 is taken as the D call from the table, unchecked against the DNA. TRBV12-2 is listed as a pseudogene. The CDR3 runs 17 residues. CDR3 in amino acids: CASRSRTSGGKSYEQYF. The DNA for the CDR3 is TGTGCAAGTCGCTCTCGGACTAGCGGAGGGAAGTCCTACGAGCAGTACTTC.

Note on this clone: Other DNA sequences from this sample encode an identical CDR3 as well. The rearrangement uses TRBV19 and TRBJ2-1; 11 nucleotides match TRBD2. J lost 4 bases, V lost 3 bases, and 2 bases had no gene match. Germline CDR1 reads LNHDA; CDR2 reads SQIVND (reference sequence). This CDR3 contains 15 residues. CDR3 DNA sequence: TGTGCCAGTAGTATTGGGACTAGCGGATACAATGAGCAGTTCTTC. As protein: CASSIGTSGYNEQFF.

The chain couples TRBV6-5 to TRBJ1-6; D gene uncertain. Per the germline V gene, CDR1 is MNHEY and CDR2 is SVGAGI. The CDR3 has 13 amino acids. The CDR3 spells CVTRGKGNSPLHF. The DNA for the CDR3 is TGTGTCACTCGCGGAAAGGGTAATTCACCCCTCCACTTT.

The chain employs TRBV28 and TRBJ1-1; D ambiguous. The germline V gene encodes CDR1 MDHEN and CDR2 SYDVKM. V was pared by 5 bases and J by 4 bases, with 14 bases between. This CDR3 is built from 14 residues. The CDR3 loop is CASSPERSITEAFF. The CDR3 DNA reads TGTGCCAGCAGTCCCGAGAGGTCGATCACTGAAGCTTTCTTT. The full variable domain, completed using reference TRBV28 and TRBJ1-1, is DVKVTQSSRYLVKRTGEKVFLECVQDMDHENMFWYRQDPGLGLRLIYFSYDVKMKEKGDIPEGYSVSREKKERFSLILESASTNQTSMYLCASSPERSITEAFFGQGTRLTVV.

This clone was recorded a few times. The V and J genes are TRBV5-4 and TRBJ2-5; no definite D call. V was clipped by 3 bases and J by 3 bases, with 9 bases between them. The CDR3 extends over 13 amino acids. CDR1 is SGHNT, CDR2 YYREEE, per germline (reference sequence). CDR3 protein: CASSWTGEETQYF. For the CDR3, the DNA is TGTGCCAGCAGCTGGACGGGTGAAGAGACCCAGTACTTC.

The chain joins TRBV29-1 to TRBJ2-2; D might be TRBD1 (5 bases). Trimming removed 3 bases from V and 1 base from J, with 6 bases in between. Germline values: CDR1 SQVTM, CDR2 ANQGSEA. The CDR3 is 13 amino acids. In nucleotides, the CDR3 is TGCAGCGTTGACCAGGGGAACACCGGGGAGCTGTTTTTT. Protein product: CSVDQGNTGELFF.

The V call is TRBV7-2, the J call TRBJ1-5; TRBD1 aligns across 8 bases. This CDR3 region has 15 residues. Germline V lookup: CDR1 SGHTA, CDR2 FQGNSA. V was pared by 5 bases and J by 7 bases, with 10 bases of the junction left unmatched. The CDR3 nucleotides are TGTGCCAGCAGCGACGGAGGACAGGGCAGGCAGCCCCAGCATTTT. This encodes CASSDGGQGRQPQHF.

This sequence joins TRBV7-6 and TRBJ1-2; D perhaps matches TRBD1 (5 bases). Looked up from germline, CDR1 is SGHVS and CDR2 is FNYEAQ. This CDR3 is 13 amino acids long. The V end lost 0 bases, the J end lost 8 bases, and 10 bases lay between the germline ends. This chain's CDR3 is CASSLAGRDGYTF. CDR3 DNA: TGTGCCAGCAGCTTAGCGGGCAGGGACGGCTACACCTTC.

V gene TRBV19 combines with J gene TRBJ1-5; perhaps TRBD1 as D (5 bases). Per germline, CDR1 LNHDA and CDR2 SQIVND (reference sequence). V lost 5 bases, J lost 7 bases, and 15 bases lay in between. The CDR3 sequence is 14 residues long. The CDR3 DNA sequence: TGTGCCAGTAGTGGGCAGGATGGGGGGCAGCCCCAGCATTTT. It codes for CASSGQDGGQPQHF.

V and J are TRBV7-9 and TRBJ1-2; D is unresolved. Germline CDR1 is SEHNR and CDR2 is FQNEAQ (reference sequence). The CDR3 loop spans 15 amino acids. V was shortened by 0 bases and J by 2 bases, with 10 bases between the two germline ends. The CDR3 DNA follows: TGTGCCAGCAGCTTAGCGCGCCGGAAAAACTATGGCTACACCTTC. Protein product: CASSLARRKNYGYTF.

The gene calls are TRBV28 and TRBJ2-2; the D is unclear. The germline V and J ends were trimmed by 5 bases and 7 bases, with 11 bases remaining between them. Looked up from germline, CDR1 is MDHEN and CDR2 is SYDVKM. This CDR3 has 13 residues. The CDR3 loop is CASSRLQSGELFF. In nucleotides, the CDR3 is TGTGCCAGCAGTCGGCTTCAAAGCGGGGAGCTGTTTTTT.

The chain combines TRBV28 with TRBJ2-5; possible D gene TRBD1, 5 bases. Germline V gene lookup returns CDR1 MDHEN and CDR2 SYDVKM. Between the trimmed V and J ends, which lost 5 bases and 5 bases, there was a span of 12 bases. This CDR3 is 13 amino acids long. The CDR3: CASSQGFQETQYF. The CDR3 DNA sequence: TGTGCCAGCAGTCAGGGTTTTCAGGAGACCCAGTACTTC.

This clone was observed a handful of times. This sequence joins TRBV5-1 and TRBJ1-1; D ambiguous. Trimming cost V 0 bases and J 6 bases, with 9 bases left between them. Germline V gene lookup returns CDR1 SGHRS and CDR2 YFSETQ. The CDR3 spans 13 residues. CDR3 sequence: CASSLAPESEAFF. The CDR3 region has the DNA TGCGCCAGCAGCTTGGCCCCGGAATCTGAAGCTTTCTTT.

The chain is built from TRBV14 and TRBJ2-2; 7 nucleotides agree with TRBD1. V trimming: 6 bases; J trimming: 1 base; junction bases outside the gene matches: 5. The CDR3 is made up of 15 amino acids. Germline-derived CDR1 and CDR2 are SGHDN and FVKESK. For the CDR3, the DNA is TGTGCCAGCAGTGCCGGGACAGAGAACACCGGGGAGCTGTTTTTT. This gives the protein CASSAGTENTGELFF.

A note on this clone: Other DNA sequences in this specimen translate into the identical CDR3. This sequence joins TRBV18 and TRBJ2-5, with D uncertain. The CDR3 spans 11 residues. Germline CDR1 is KGHSH and CDR2 is LQKENI. V was cut by 6 bases and J by 4 bases, with 6 bases left in between. In nucleotides, the CDR3 is TGTGCCAGCTCCCGAGGAGAGACCCAGTACTTC. Its protein is CASSRGETQYF.

The chain joins TRBV27 to TRBJ2-7; D might be TRBD2 (5 bases). The CDR3 spans 14 residues. Trimming shortened V by 6 bases and J by 2 bases, and 14 bases separated the two germline ends. Germline V CDR1 and CDR2: MNHEY, SMNVEV (reference sequence). The CDR3 sequence is CASRTETGAYEQYF. For the CDR3, the DNA is TGTGCCAGCAGGACTGAAACCGGGGCCTACGAGCAGTACTTC.

The V call is TRBV5-8, the J call TRBJ2-1, with D perhaps TRBD2 (5 bases). This CDR3 region has 14 residues. Germline V gene sequence: CDR1 SGHTS, CDR2 YDEGEE. Deletions cut 4 bases from V and 2 bases from J, with 10 bases between. As DNA, the CDR3 is TGTGCCAGCAGCCTTGCCGGGACCTACAATGAGCAGTTCTTC. This translates into CASSLAGTYNEQFF.

This clone was detected only a few times. The chain couples TRBV9 to TRBJ2-3; 10 bases line up with TRBD2. This CDR3 comprises 16 residues. Germline trimming cut 4 bases from V and 2 bases from J; bases unmatched to any gene: 7. The germline CDR1 and CDR2 sequences are SGDLS and YYNGEE. The CDR3 here is CASSSGTSVFTDTQYF. Here the CDR3 DNA reads TGTGCCAGCAGCTCAGGGACTAGCGTCTTCACAGATACGCAGTATTTT.

This sequence joins TRBV2 and TRBJ1-1, with 8 bases identical to TRBD1. This CDR3 has 13 residues. CDR1 SNHLY and CDR2 FYNNEI come from the germline V gene. V lost 5 bases, J lost 7 bases, and 6 bases stayed unmatched. CDR3 amino acids: CASSRAGGGEAFF. CDR3 nucleotide sequence: TGTGCCAGCAGTCGGGCAGGGGGCGGTGAAGCTTTCTTT.

This sequence joins TRBV5-6 and TRBJ2-5; D is perhaps TRBD1 (6 bases). CDR3 size: 12 residues. CDR1 is SGHDT, CDR2 YYEEEE, per germline. Trimming stripped 0 bases from V and 13 bases from J, with 13 bases between. CDR3 in DNA: TGTGCCAGCAGCTTGGCCCGGACAGAGCGGTACTTC. This sequence encodes CASSLARTERYF.

The chain joins TRBV27 to TRBJ1-2; D unresolved. V was trimmed by 5 bases and J by 4 bases, leaving 14 bases between them. There are 14 residues in the CDR3. The V gene's germline CDR1 is MNHEY and CDR2 SMNVEV (reference sequence). CDR3 nucleotides: TGTGCCAGCAGTCTGATCTATGCCGGCTATGGCTACACCTTC. It codes for CASSLIYAGYGYTF.

There are a few counts of this clone. The chain couples TRBV29-1 to TRBJ2-7, with TRBD1 matching over 7 bases. V lost 7 bases to trimming and J lost 3 bases; unmatched junction nucleotides: 6. CDR1 is SQVTM, CDR2 ANQGSEA, per germline. The CDR3 extends over 12 amino acids. CDR3 loop: CSAWGTVYEQYF. The DNA of the CDR3 is TGCAGCGCTTGGGGGACAGTCTACGAGCAGTACTTC.

The chain has TRBV6-5 and TRBJ2-3, with 9 positions matching TRBD2. Unmatched junction bases numbered 2, after V lost 0 bases and J lost 4 bases. The CDR3 sequence is 15 residues long. Germline V gene sequence: CDR1 MNHEY, CDR2 SVGAGI. The CDR3 bases are TGTGCCAGCAGTTACTCGCGGGGGGGCCCAGATACGCAGTATTTT. Translated, it gives CASSYSRGGPDTQYF.

The chain joins TRBV7-9 to TRBJ2-7; D unresolved. This CDR3 spans 14 amino acids. The germline V gene encodes CDR1 SEHNR and CDR2 FQNEAQ (reference sequence). The V gene lost 1 base and the J gene lost 3 bases, with 10 bases spanning the gap. In nucleotides, the CDR3 is TGTGCCAGCAGCTTAGGGGGATCCGACTACGAGCAGTACTTC. It is translated as CASSLGGSDYEQYF.

The CDR3 protein is CASSLSNRMTEAFF. CDR3 coding DNA: TGTGCCAGCAGTTTATCTAACCGAATGACTGAAGCTTTCTTT. This chain joins TRBV27 and TRBJ1-1; D unresolved. The V and J ends lost 0 bases and 5 bases respectively, with 10 bases between them. The CDR3 loop spans 14 amino acids. CDR1 MNHEY and CDR2 SMNVEV come from the germline V gene (reference sequence).

The chain recombines TRBV7-6 with TRBJ2-1, with a weak D call TRBD1 (6 bases). Between the trimmed V and J ends, which lost 5 bases and 6 bases, there was a span of 11 bases. CDR1 SGHVS and CDR2 FNYEAQ come from the germline V gene. There are 13 residues in the CDR3. The CDR3 bases are TGTGCCAGCAGCGCCGGGACACTCAATGAGCAGTTCTTC. As protein: CASSAGTLNEQFF. The variable domain in full, with the rest retrieved from reference TRBV7-6 and TRBJ2-1, is GAGVSQSPRYKVTKRGQDVALRCDPISGHVSLYWYRQALGQGPEFLTYFNYEAQQDKSGLPNDRFSAERPEGSISTLTIQRTEQRDSAMYRCASSAGTLNEQFFGPGTRLTVL.

The chain has TRBV10-1 and TRBJ2-1; TRBD1 matches at 9 bases. The CDR3 is 16 amino acids. V lost 4 bases and J lost 9; bases outside the gene matches: 13. Germline lookup yields CDR1 WNHNN and CDR2 SYGVQD (reference sequence). CDR3 sequence: CASSGTGGRGRGEQFF. In DNA form, the CDR3 reads TGCGCCAGCAGTGGAACAGGGGGCAGAGGACGCGGTGAGCAGTTCTTC.

V gene TRBV7-8 combines with J gene TRBJ2-7, with a tentative D call TRBD1 (6 bases). This CDR3 contains 13 residues. With 5 bases removed from V and 0 bases from J, the gap between germline ends came to 8 bases. Germline V gene lookup returns CDR1 SGHVS and CDR2 FQNEAQ. In nucleotides, the CDR3 is TGTGCCAGCAGCCAGGGGACCTCCTACGAGCAGTACTTC. This encodes CASSQGTSYEQYF.

As to this clone: The sample carries other DNA sequences with the same CDR3. This chain uses TRBV5-1 with TRBJ2-3, with D possibly TRBD1 on 5 matching bases. The CDR3 consists of 13 residues. Germline V lookup: CDR1 SGHRS, CDR2 YFSETQ. V shed 6 bases and J shed 3 bases, with 11 bases lying between them. This chain's CDR3 is CASTGILTDTQYF. For the CDR3, the DNA is TGCGCCAGCACAGGGATTTTGACAGATACGCAGTATTTT.